What follows describes a single T cell receptor (beta chain). These data belong to a study of blood T cell repertoires in COVID-19. Study-level background: PBMCs, B-cell-depleted T cells, or T cells were the source of the cDNA or gDNA that made up the material.

In the authors' methods: Estimation of nucleated cell counts was performed using reference gene primer amplification. Profiled with immunoSEQ multiplex PCR; TCRdb holds only in-frame clones, not every one. That table is the source of V, J and clone size, and D and trimming were worked out from the DNA. The top ten hold 8.4% of the sample, which has about 140,000 clones, about four fifths seen once. Germline CDR1 reads WSHSY; CDR2 reads SAAADI. There are 14 residues in the CDR3. Between the trimmed V and J ends, which lost 5 bases and 5 bases, there was a span of 12 bases. This chain connects TRBV10-2 to TRBJ1-4, with TRBD1 as a possible D gene (5 bases). This receptor was identified in a woman aged 55-70 years with active or convalescent COVID-19. Sequencing was done on a sample of peripheral blood. CDR3 residues: CASSSGRGNEKLFF. The CDR3 DNA is TGCGCCAGCAGTTCGGGACGGGGGAATGAAAAACTGTTTTTT.